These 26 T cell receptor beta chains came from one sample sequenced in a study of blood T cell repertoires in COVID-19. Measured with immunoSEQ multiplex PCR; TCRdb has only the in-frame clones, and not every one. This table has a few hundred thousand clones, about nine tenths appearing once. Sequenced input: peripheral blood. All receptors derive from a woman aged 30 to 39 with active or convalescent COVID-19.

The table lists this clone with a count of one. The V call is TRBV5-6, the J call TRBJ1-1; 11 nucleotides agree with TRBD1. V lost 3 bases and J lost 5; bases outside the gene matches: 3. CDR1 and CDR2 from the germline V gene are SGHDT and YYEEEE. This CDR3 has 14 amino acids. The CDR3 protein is CASSWGQGETEAFF. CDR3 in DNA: TGTGCCAGCAGCTGGGGACAGGGGGAGACTGAAGCTTTCTTT.

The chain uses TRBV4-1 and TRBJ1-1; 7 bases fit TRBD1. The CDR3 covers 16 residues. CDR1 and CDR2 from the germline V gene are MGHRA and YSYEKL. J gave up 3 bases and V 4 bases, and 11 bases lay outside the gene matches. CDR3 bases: TGCGCCAGCAGCCTCCTAGGGGGCAGTTGGGACACTGAAGCTTTCTTT. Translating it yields CASSLLGGSWDTEAFF.

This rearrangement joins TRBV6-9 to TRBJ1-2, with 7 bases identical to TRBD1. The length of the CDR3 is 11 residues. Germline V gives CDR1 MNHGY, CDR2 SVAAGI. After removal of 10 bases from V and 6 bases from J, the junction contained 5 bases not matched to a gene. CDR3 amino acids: CAITGVDGYTF. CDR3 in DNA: TGTGCCATCACAGGGGTGGATGGCTACACCTTC.

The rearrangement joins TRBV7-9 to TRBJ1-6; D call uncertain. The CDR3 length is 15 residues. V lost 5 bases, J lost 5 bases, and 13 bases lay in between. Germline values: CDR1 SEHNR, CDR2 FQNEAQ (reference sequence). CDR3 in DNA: TGTGCCAGCAGCCTTTCCCGCGAGCATAATTCACCCCTCCACTTT. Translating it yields CASSLSREHNSPLHF. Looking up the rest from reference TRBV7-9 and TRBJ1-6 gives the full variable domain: DTGVSQNPRHKITKRGQNVTFRCDPISEHNRLYWYRQTLGQGPEFLTYFQNEAQLEKSRLLSDRFSAERPKGSFSTLEIQRTEQGDSAMYLCASSLSREHNSPLHFGNGTRLTVT.

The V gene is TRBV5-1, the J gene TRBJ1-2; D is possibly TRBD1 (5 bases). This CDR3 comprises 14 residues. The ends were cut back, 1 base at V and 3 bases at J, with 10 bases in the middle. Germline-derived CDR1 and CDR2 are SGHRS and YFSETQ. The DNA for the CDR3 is TGCGCCAGCAGCTTGAGGGGCACCTACTATGGCTACACCTTC. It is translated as CASSLRGTYYGYTF.

The CDR3 loop reads CASSDRADRNYGYTF. CDR3 sequence (DNA): TGTGCCAGCAGTGACCGGGCGGACAGAAACTATGGCTACACCTTC. V usage is TRBV6-4 and J usage is TRBJ1-2; possible D gene TRBD1, 6 bases. V was pared by 2 bases and J by 2 bases, with 12 bases between. The CDR3 totals 15 residues. Germline values: CDR1 MRHNA, CDR2 SNTAGT.

The chain's CDR3 is CASILRWGQGGVTEAFF. CDR3 in DNA: TGTGCCAGCATCCTACGCTGGGGACAGGGGGGGGTCACTGAAGCTTTCTTT. The chain combines TRBV28 with TRBJ1-1; 11 nucleotides agree with TRBD1. This CDR3 has 17 amino acids. From germline, CDR1 is MDHEN and CDR2 SYDVKM. V was pared by 7 bases and J by 4 bases, with 14 bases of the junction left unmatched.

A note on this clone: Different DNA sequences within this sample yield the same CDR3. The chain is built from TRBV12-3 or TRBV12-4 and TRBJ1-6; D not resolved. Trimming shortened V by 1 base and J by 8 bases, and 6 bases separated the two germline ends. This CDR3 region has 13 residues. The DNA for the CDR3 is TGTGCCAGCAGTTTAGGCGGGGATTCACCCCTCCACTTT. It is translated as CASSLGGDSPLHF.

This CDR3 reads CASSLGRGGIGQFF. CDR3 nucleotides: TGTGCCAGCAGTTTAGGCCGTGGGGGGATAGGGCAGTTCTTC. The V gene is TRBV27, the J gene TRBJ2-1; the D gene is possibly TRBD2 (6 bases). Looked up from germline, CDR1 is MNHEY and CDR2 is SMNVEV (reference sequence). V lost 2 bases, J lost 12 bases, and 17 bases lay in between. CDR3 length equals 14 residues.

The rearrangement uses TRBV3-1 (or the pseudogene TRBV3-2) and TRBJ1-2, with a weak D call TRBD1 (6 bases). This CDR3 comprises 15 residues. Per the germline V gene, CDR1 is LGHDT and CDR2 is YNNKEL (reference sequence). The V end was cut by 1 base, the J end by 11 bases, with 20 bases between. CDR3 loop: CASSQAFLRATGYTF. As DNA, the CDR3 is TGTGCCAGCAGCCAAGCGTTCCTCCGTGCGACAGGTTACACCTTC.

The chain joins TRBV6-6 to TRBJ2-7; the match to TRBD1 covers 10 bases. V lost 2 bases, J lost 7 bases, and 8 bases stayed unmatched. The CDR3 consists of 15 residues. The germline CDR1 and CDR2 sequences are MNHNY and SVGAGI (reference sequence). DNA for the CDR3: TGTGCCAGCAGTTACACGACAGGGGGCAATGGAGAGCAGTACTTC. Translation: CASSYTTGGNGEQYF.

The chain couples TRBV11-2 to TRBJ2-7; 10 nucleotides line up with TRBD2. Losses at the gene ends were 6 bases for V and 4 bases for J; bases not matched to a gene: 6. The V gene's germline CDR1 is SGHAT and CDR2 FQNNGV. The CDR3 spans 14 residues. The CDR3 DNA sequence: TGTGCCAGCAGTTCAACTAGCGGGGAGTACGAGCAGTACTTC. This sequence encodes CASSSTSGEYEQYF.

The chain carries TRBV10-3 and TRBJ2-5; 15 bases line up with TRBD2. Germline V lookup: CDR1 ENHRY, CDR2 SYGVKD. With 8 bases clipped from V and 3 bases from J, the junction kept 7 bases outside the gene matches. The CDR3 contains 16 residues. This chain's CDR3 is CAIGPRTSGGEETQYF. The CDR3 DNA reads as TGTGCCATCGGACCCCGGACTAGCGGGGGGGAAGAGACCCAGTACTTC.

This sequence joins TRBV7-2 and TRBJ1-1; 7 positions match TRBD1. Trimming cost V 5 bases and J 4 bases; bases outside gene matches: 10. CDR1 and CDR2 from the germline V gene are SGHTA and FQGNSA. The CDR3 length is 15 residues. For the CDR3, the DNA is TGTGCCAGCAGCCGCGTGACAGGGTTAAGCACTGAAGCTTTCTTT. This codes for CASSRVTGLSTEAFF.

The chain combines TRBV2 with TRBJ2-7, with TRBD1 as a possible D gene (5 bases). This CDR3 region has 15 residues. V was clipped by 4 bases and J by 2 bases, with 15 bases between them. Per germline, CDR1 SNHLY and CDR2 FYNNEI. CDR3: CASSGDGGRAYEQYF. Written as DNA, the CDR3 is TGTGCCAGCAGTGGCGACGGCGGCAGGGCCTACGAGCAGTACTTC.

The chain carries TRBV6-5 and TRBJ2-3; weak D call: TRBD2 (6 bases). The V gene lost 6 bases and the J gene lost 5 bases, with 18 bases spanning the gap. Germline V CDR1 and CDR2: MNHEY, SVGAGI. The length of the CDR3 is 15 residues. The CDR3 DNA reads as TGTGCCAGCAGACAGGACTGGGCGCGGGGAGATACGCAGTATTTT. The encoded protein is CASRQDWARGDTQYF.

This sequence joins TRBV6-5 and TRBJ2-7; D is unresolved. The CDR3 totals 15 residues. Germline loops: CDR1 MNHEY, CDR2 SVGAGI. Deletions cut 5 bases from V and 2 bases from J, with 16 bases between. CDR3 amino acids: CASSHLVRGAYEQYF. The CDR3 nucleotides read TGTGCCAGCAGTCACTTGGTAAGAGGAGCCTACGAGCAGTACTTC.

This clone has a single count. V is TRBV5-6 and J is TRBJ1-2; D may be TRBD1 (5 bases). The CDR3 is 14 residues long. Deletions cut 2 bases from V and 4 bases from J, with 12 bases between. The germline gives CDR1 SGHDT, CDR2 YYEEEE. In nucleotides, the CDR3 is TGTGCCAGCAGCTTCCGGGGGAAGGGCTATGGCTACACCTTC. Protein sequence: CASSFRGKGYGYTF.

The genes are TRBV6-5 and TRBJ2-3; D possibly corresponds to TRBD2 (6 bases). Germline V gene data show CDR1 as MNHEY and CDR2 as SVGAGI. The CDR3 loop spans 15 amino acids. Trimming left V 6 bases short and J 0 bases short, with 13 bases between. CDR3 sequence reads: CASSGGLRSTDTQYF. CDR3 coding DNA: TGTGCCAGCAGCGGGGGACTTCGTAGCACAGATACGCAGTATTTT.

For the CDR3, the DNA is TGTGCCACCAGCAGAGATCAATTTCCCCCGAGTGGCACTGAAGCTTTCTTT. Protein: CATSRDQFPPSGTEAFF. V and J are TRBV15 and TRBJ1-1; D is ambiguous. The V end lost 0 bases, the J end lost 4 bases, and 18 bases lay between the germline ends. CDR3 length: 17 residues. Germline CDR1 reads LNHNV; CDR2 reads YYDKDF (reference sequence).

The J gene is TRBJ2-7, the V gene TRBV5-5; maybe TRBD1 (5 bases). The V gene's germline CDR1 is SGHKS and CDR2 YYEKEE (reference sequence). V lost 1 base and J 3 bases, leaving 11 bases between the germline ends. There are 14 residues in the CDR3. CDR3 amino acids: CASSLQGSHYEQYF. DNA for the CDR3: TGTGCCAGCAGCTTGCAGGGCTCCCACTACGAGCAGTACTTC. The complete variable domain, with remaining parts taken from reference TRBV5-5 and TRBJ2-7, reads DAGVTQSPTHLIKTRGQQVTLRCSPISGHKSVSWYQQVLGQGPQFIFQYYEKEERGRGNFPDRFSARQFPNYSSELNVNALLLGDSALYLCASSLQGSHYEQYFGPGTRLTVT.

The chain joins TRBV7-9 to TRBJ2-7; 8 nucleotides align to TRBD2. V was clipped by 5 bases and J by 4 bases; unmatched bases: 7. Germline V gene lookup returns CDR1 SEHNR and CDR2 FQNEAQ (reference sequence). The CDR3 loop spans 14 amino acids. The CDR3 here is CASSRTSKKYEQYF. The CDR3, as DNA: TGTGCCAGCAGCCGGACTAGCAAGAAGTACGAGCAGTACTTC.

DNA for the CDR3: TGTGCCAGCAGCTTAGTCGGTCTAGCGGGATACAATGAGCAGTTCTTC. Residues: CASSLVGLAGYNEQFF. The chain couples TRBV13 to TRBJ2-1; TRBD2 matches at 9 bases. The CDR3 is made up of 16 amino acids. Germline-derived CDR1 and CDR2 are PRHDT and FYEKMQ (reference sequence). The ends lost 1 base at V and 4 bases at J; junction bases unmatched: 5.

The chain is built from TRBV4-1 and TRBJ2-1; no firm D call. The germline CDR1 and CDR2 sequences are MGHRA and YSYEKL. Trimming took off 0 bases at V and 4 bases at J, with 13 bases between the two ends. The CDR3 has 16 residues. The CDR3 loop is CASSQEAATGYNEQFF. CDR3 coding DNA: TGCGCCAGCAGCCAAGAGGCGGCCACGGGTTACAATGAGCAGTTCTTC.

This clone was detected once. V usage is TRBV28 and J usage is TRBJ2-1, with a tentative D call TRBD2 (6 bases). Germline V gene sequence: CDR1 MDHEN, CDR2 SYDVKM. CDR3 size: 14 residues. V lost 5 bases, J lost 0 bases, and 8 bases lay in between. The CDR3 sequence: CASSGRYSYNEQFF. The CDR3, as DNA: TGTGCCAGCAGTGGGAGGTACTCCTACAATGAGCAGTTCTTC.

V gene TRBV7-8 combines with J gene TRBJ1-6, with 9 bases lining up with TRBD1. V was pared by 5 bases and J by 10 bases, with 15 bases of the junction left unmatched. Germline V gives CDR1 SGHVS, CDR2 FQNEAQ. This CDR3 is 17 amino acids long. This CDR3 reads CASSRSPTGTGYSPLHF. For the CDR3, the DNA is TGTGCCAGCAGCCGTAGCCCGACCGGGACAGGGTACTCACCCCTCCACTTT.